This TCR beta chain was captured in a study of control samples from healthy donors and cancer patients. This CDR3 region has 16 residues. V was pared by 4 bases and J by 0 bases, with 14 bases between. Germline assignment: CDR1 SGHRS and CDR2 YFSETQ. This clone came up once. TCRdb keeps only in-frame clones here, not all; method: immunoSEQ multiplex PCR. The data show about 94,000 clones, with 90% seen just once and less than 4.5% held by the top ten. The clonotype was recovered from a woman in her late teens or twenties in good health. The sequenced material came from blood. V and J are TRBV5-1 and TRBJ2-1; D is perhaps TRBD2 (6 bases). The CDR3 here is CASSPSSASSYNEQFF. CDR3 DNA: TGCGCCAGCAGCCCGTCTAGCGCGAGCTCCTACAATGAGCAGTTCTTC.